This T cell receptor beta chain was captured by sequencing in a study of blood T cell repertoires in COVID-19 (dated by TCRdb to the early 2020s). In the study overall: Collaborator samples came from the United States, Italy and Spain and covered acute and convalescent phases of COVID-19. The prospective study material was composed of cDNA or gDNA derived from T cells, B-cell-depleted T cells, or PBMCs. The repertoires were made available in a free public database intended to serve as a resource for research on the immune response to SARS-CoV-2. Where available, HLA class I and class II types were taken from metadata supplied by the sample provider and were not determined by assay-based typing. Sample metadata almost always included a de-identified subject ID, COVID-19 status, age in years and sex. Samples came from the ongoing ImmuneRACE study (first 160 participants) plus 1,254 subjects from 6 global collaborators. The dataset comprised deeply sampled blood TCRbeta repertoires from subjects exposed to, actively infected with, or recovered from COVID-19.

TCRbeta CDR3 regions were amplified from genomic DNA by means of the immunoSEQ Assay, a bias-controlled multiplex PCR. The original methods were these. Nucleated cell counts per sample were estimated from amplification of reference gene primers within the assay. Sequence reads were collapsed and filtered to measure the absolute abundance of every unique TCRbeta CDR3 rearrangement. Productive Simpson clonality was computed per sample as the square root of Simpson's diversity index over productive rearrangements. TCRdb's version of the immuneACCESS table is confined to in-frame rearrangements and falls short of the full clone set. An unresolved V gene accounts for under half of the shortfall where checked; the remainder is of unknown origin. V and J calls plus clone size are reproduced from that table; the DNA served to infer D and trimming. The sample table lists just under 250,000 clones, around nine tenths of them with a count of one. Together, the top ten hold 4.1% of the sample.

In the prospective study, participants were roughly 18 to 89 years old, resided in about two dozen geographic areas of the United States, and were enrolled through a virtual design. To assign participants to cohorts, the prospective study relied on clinical history that participants themselves reported in a screening survey and a study questionnaire. ImmuneRACE Cohort 3 recovered participants were defined by two consecutive negative NP/OP PCR tests, healthcare professional clearance, or symptom resolution. Each participant in the prospective study had whole blood, serum and a nasopharyngeal or oropharyngeal swab collected by mobile phlebotomists. Over an approximately 2-month period, participants in the prospective study had the option of providing additional blood draws and questionnaires. Prospective study blood samples were shipped either frozen or at room temperature before DNA extraction.

As regards this clone: Its antigen remains undetermined. No per-base quality is available; no much larger clone lies one base away.

The paper's findings and limits, for the study overall: The quantity of clinical and demographic metadata differed by source and by participant and was supplied without curation.

Sequencing used PBMCs or T cells enriched from blood (not recorded which). The TCR was taken from a woman in her twenties or thirties who had recovered from COVID-19.

The DNA sequence is TGTGCCAGCAGCTTATTCTCAGGGAGGGGCAACTACGAGCAGTACTTC. Translated, this is CASSLFSGRGNYEQYF. The sequence joins TRBV7-2 to TRBJ2-7; a stretch of 7 junction bases matches TRBD2. There are 16 amino acids in the CDR3, from cysteine to phenylalanine inclusive. The sequence is cut down to CDR3 DNA, 48 bases in frame from base 1. V lost 2 bases and J lost 3 bases, and the count of bases not matched to a germline gene is 10. In the germline V gene, CDR1 corresponds to SGHTA and CDR2 to FQGNSA.